This T cell receptor (beta chain) derives from a study of blood T cell repertoires in COVID-19. V was cut by 2 bases and J by 1 base, with 8 bases left in between. Germline CDR1 KGHSH, CDR2 LQKENI. The CDR3 is made up of 14 amino acids. Repertoires were generated with immunoSEQ multiplex PCR, while TCRdb's copy carries only in-frame clones and drops some. The repertoire holds 70,000 to 80,000 clones, roughly 87% seen once, with around 6.7% in the top ten. V usage is TRBV18 and J usage is TRBJ2-5, with D unclear. Specimen: peripheral blood. The sequence came from a woman aged 50 to 60 with acute or convalescent COVID-19. The CDR3 protein is CASSPSYGQETQYF. The DNA for the CDR3 is TGTGCCAGCTCACCAAGTTACGGCCAAGAGACCCAGTACTTC.